Below, 32 T cell receptor beta chains from the same sample are listed, as sequenced in a study of tissue T cells after allogeneic stem cell transplantation (dated by TCRdb to 2021 to 2024). Library creation used the immunoSEQ multiplex PCR assay. The source is immuneACCESS, and TCRdb retained only in-frame sequences with V and J called. Part of the clones is not carried over; for the studies checked, unresolved V genes explain less than half of this, and the remainder is unexplained. This sample lists some 48,000 clones; around 69% were detected once. Jointly, the top ten make up roughly 0.7% of the sample. The sample taken for sequencing was sorted cells pooled from one or two spleens. Receptors were obtained from a pool of C57BL/6 mice in good health.

About this clone itself: The genes are named according to mouse. Coverage ceases 1 residue before the CDR3 finishes, and the germline J gene fills in the end. The chain links TRBV12-1 to TRBJ1-4, with D perhaps TRBD1 (5 bases). This CDR3 has 12 residues. The germline V and J ends were trimmed by 1 base and 7 bases, with 6 bases remaining between them. Germline lookup yields CDR1 SGHSN and CDR2 HYEKVE. The DNA read from the CDR3 is TGTGCCAGCTCTCTTAGGGGCGAAAGATTATTT. Its translation is CASSLRGERLF. The CDR3 reads in full as CASSLRGERLFF.

With regard to this clone: Gene names refer to mouse genes. The read falls 1 residue short of the CDR3 end, and the missing part is taken from the germline J gene. The rearrangement uses TRBV24 and TRBJ1-1; D gene ambiguous. Germline-derived CDR1 and CDR2 are KGHTA and FRNEEI. This CDR3 contains 13 residues. Between the trimmed V and J ends, which lost 3 bases and 1 base, there was a span of 6 bases. The sequenced part of the CDR3 DNA is TGTGCCAGCAGTCTATTAGGAAACACAGAAGTCTTC. It encodes CASSLLGNTEVF. The CDR3 as a whole reads CASSLLGNTEVFF.

As for this clone: Gene names and germline match the mouse. With the read ending 1 residue before the CDR3 end, the germline J gene is used to fill in that end. This chain joins TRBV13-3 and TRBJ2-1; TRBD2 might be the D (6 bases). Trimming stripped 1 base from V and 3 bases from J, with 8 bases between. This CDR3 region has 14 residues. Per germline, CDR1 NNHDY and CDR2 SYVADS. The DNA read from the CDR3 is TGTGCCAGCAGTGATCTGGGGAGCTATGCTGAGCAGTTC. It is translated as CASSDLGSYAEQF. The entire CDR3 protein reads CASSDLGSYAEQFF.

This clone has just one count. Genes and germline are mouse. The chain's CDR3 is CASGDAPGGAQNTLYF. CDR3 bases read: TGTGCCAGCGGTGATGCACCTGGGGGGGCGCAAAACACCTTGTAC. This rearrangement joins TRBV13-2 to TRBJ2-4; the match to TRBD2 covers 10 bases. From the germline J gene comes the end of the CDR3, since the read stops 1 residue before it. The germline V gene encodes CDR1 NNHNN and CDR2 SYGAGS (reference sequence). The V and J ends lost 0 bases and 3 bases, in that order; junction bases with no gene match: 4. The CDR3 contains 16 residues.

Points on this clone: Gene and germline names: mouse. The CDR3 goes on 1 residue after the read ends, and that part is filled in from the germline J gene. The V gene is TRBV31, the J gene TRBJ1-2; TRBD1 matches at 7 bases. V shed 1 base, J shed 3 bases, and the junction held 5 bases outside the gene matches. Looked up from germline, CDR1 is GKSSPN and CDR2 is SITVG. The CDR3 has 14 amino acids. The DNA read from the CDR3 is TGTGCCTGGAGTCGACAGGGAGGGGACTCCGACTACACC. Translation gives CAWSRQGGDSDYT. The full CDR3 protein is CAWSRQGGDSDYTF.

In the case of this clone: Gene and germline names: mouse. Sequencing ends 1 residue short of the CDR3 end; the germline J gene provides the rest. This chain links TRBV13-2 with TRBJ2-1, with 8 bases aligning to TRBD1. The germline V gene encodes CDR1 NNHNN and CDR2 SYGAGS (reference sequence). The ends lost 3 bases at V and 1 base at J; junction bases unmatched: 3. This CDR3 comprises 15 residues. CDR3 bases read: TGTGCCAGCGGTGCCGGGACAGGCAACTATGCTGAGCAGTTC. Translated: CASGAGTGNYAEQF. The full CDR3 protein reads CASGAGTGNYAEQFF.

With respect to this clone: Genes here carry mouse names. The CDR3 extends 1 residue past the end of the read, so its final part is completed from the germline J gene. J is TRBJ2-7 and V is TRBV1; 11 nucleotides line up with TRBD2. The CDR3 covers 13 residues. V shed 5 bases and J 6 bases; nucleotides not matched to a gene: 3. CDR1 is NSQYPW and CDR2 is LRSPGD in the germline V gene (reference sequence). The DNA read from the CDR3 is TGCACCTGCAGTCGGACTGGGGGGCCTGAACAGTAC. Encoded protein: CTCSRTGGPEQY. The entire CDR3 protein reads CTCSRTGGPEQYF.

Concerning this clone itself: The listed genes are named as in mouse. The observed sequence ends 1 residue before the CDR3 terminus, with the missing tail filled in from the germline J gene. V usage is TRBV12-2 and J usage is TRBJ2-2; D is ambiguous. The V and J ends lost 0 bases and 0 bases respectively, with 1 base between them. The CDR3 has 13 amino acids. CDR1 SGHLS and CDR2 HYDKME come from the germline V gene. CDR3 sequence reads: CASSLTNTGQLYF. Partial CDR3 DNA: TGTGCCAGCTCTCTCACAAACACCGGGCAGCTCTAC.

A note on this clone: Mouse gene names apply. The read falls 1 residue short of the CDR3 end, and the missing part is taken from the germline J gene. The gene calls are TRBV16 and TRBJ2-7; TRBD2 matches at 7 bases. This CDR3 is 16 amino acids long. Germline loops: CDR1 SGHSA, CDR2 FRNQAP. Unmatched junction bases numbered 5, after V lost 0 bases and J lost 0 bases. The DNA read from the CDR3 is TGTGCAAGCAGCTTAGATCTCTGGGGGAGCTCCTATGAACAGTAC. Protein product: CASSLDLWGSSYEQY. Given in full, the CDR3 is CASSLDLWGSSYEQYF.

To note about this clone: Gene names follow the mouse nomenclature. The read gets to within 1 residue of the CDR3 end, and the germline J gene fills in the rest. The rearrangement joins TRBV29 to TRBJ1-3; the match to TRBD1 covers 9 bases. After removal of 0 bases from V and 0 bases from J, the junction contained 0 bases not matched to a gene. The CDR3 spans 16 residues. Germline CDR1 MSHET, CDR2 SYDVDS. Here the CDR3 reads CASSLSQGASGNTLYF. The DNA read from the CDR3 is TGTGCTAGCAGTTTATCACAGGGGGCTTCTGGAAATACGCTCTAT.

Of note for this clone: Gene names refer to mouse genes. The read gets to within 1 residue of the CDR3 end, and the germline J gene fills in the rest. The chain employs TRBV16 and TRBJ2-2; 7 bases fit TRBD1. The J segment lost 4 bases and the V segment lost 6 bases, leaving 2 bases of the junction unmatched. Germline V gene sequence: CDR1 SGHSA, CDR2 FRNQAP. This CDR3 is 13 amino acids long. CDR3 sequence: CASRRQGTGQLYF. CDR3 bases read: TGTGCAAGCAGGCGACAGGGCACCGGGCAGCTCTAC.

With respect to this clone: Gene names and germline refer to mouse. The CDR3 is cut off 1 residue early in the read; its end comes from the germline J gene. The genes are TRBV23 and TRBJ2-5; TRBD2 was called by the table and not checked on the DNA. The CDR3 extends over 14 amino acids. CDR1 is KGHTA, CDR2 FQNQQP, per germline. CDR3 amino acids: CSSSQTGGQDTQYF. CDR3 bases read: TGCTCCAGCAGTCAAACTGGGGGTCAAGACACCCAGTAC. Based on the CDR3 plus reference TRBV23 and TRBJ2-5, the full variable domain is DAAVTQKPRYLIKMKGQEAEMKCIPEKGHTAVFWYQQKQSKELKFLIYFQNQQPLDQIDMVKERFSAVCPSSSLCSLGIRTCEAEDSALYLCSSSQTGGQDTQYFGPGTRLLVL.

In the case of this clone: The gene symbols are mouse symbols. Read data end 1 residue before the CDR3 end; the end is taken from the germline J gene. The chain employs TRBV13-2 and TRBJ1-1; a possible D gene is TRBD1 (6 bases). Trimming shortened V by 5 bases and J by 4 bases, and 12 bases separated the two germline ends. The CDR3 sequence is 13 residues long. CDR1 and CDR2 from the germline V gene are NNHNN and SYGAGS (reference sequence). The covered CDR3 bases are TGTGCCAGCGGGCTCCGGGACATCACAGAAGTCTTC. Its protein product is CASGLRDITEVF. The whole CDR3 protein is CASGLRDITEVFF.

To note about this clone: Gene names and germline refer to mouse. With the read ending 1 residue before the CDR3 end, the germline J gene is used to fill in that end. The chain combines TRBV16 with TRBJ2-2; 8 positions agree with TRBD1. V dropped 4 bases and J dropped 3; count of bases not matched to a gene: 1. This CDR3 contains 14 residues. CDR1 and CDR2 from the germline V gene are SGHSA and FRNQAP. The CDR3 bases that were read are TGTGCAAGCAGCTCGACAGGGGACACCGGGCAGCTCTAC. The encoded protein is CASSSTGDTGQLY. The whole CDR3 protein reads CASSSTGDTGQLYF.

This clone was recorded a few times. The genes and germline here are from mouse. The CDR3 end is not reached by the read, which stops 1 residue before it; the germline J gene fills it in. V is TRBV26 and J is TRBJ2-7, with TRBD1 as a possible D gene (6 bases). The CDR3 runs 11 residues. V gave up 5 bases and J gave up 4 bases, with 6 bases separating them. Germline CDR1 KGHPV, CDR2 FQNQEV (reference sequence). The CDR3 here is CASSTGYEQYF. The sequenced part of the CDR3 DNA is TGTGCCAGCAGTACAGGGTATGAACAGTAC.

As regards this clone: These gene names are mouse names. The CDR3 is cut off 1 residue early in the read; its end comes from the germline J gene. The chain carries TRBV5 and TRBJ1-1; D is undetermined. In germline, CDR1 is LGHNA, CDR2 YNLKQL (reference sequence). The CDR3 is 14 residues long. V lost 0 bases to trimming and J lost 3 bases, with 8 bases between them. CDR3 in amino acids: CASSQEGWDTEVFF. The covered CDR3 bases are TGTGCCAGCAGCCAAGAGGGATGGGACACAGAAGTCTTC.

This clone was seen a handful of times. Gene names are the mouse ones. The read falls 1 residue short of the CDR3 end, and the missing part is taken from the germline J gene. J is TRBJ2-2 and V is TRBV20; TRBD2 aligns across 7 bases. This CDR3 has 14 residues. Germline loops: CDR1 GFQATS, CDR2 STVNSAI. Germline trimming cut 5 bases from V and 1 base from J; bases unmatched to any gene: 4. CDR3 loop: CGAQGLKNTGQLYF. CDR3 DNA (partial): TGTGGTGCTCAGGGACTGAAAAACACCGGGCAGCTCTAC.

Points on this clone: Mouse gene names apply. The CDR3 end lies 1 residue beyond the end of the read and is filled in from the germline J gene. This chain connects TRBV13-2 to TRBJ2-4, with a weak D call TRBD2 (7 bases). Germline loops: CDR1 NNHNN, CDR2 SYGAGS (reference sequence). The CDR3 has 16 amino acids. Trimming left V 0 bases short and J 1 base short, with 12 bases between. CDR3 DNA (partial): TGTGCCAGCGGTGATGCGAGGGGGGCGGGTCAAAACACCTTGTAC. Its translation is CASGDARGAGQNTLY. The whole CDR3 sequence reads CASGDARGAGQNTLYF.

About this clone: Gene labels here are mouse ones. The CDR3 DNA, read in part, is TGTGCCAGCAGCCCCCGGGACAAACCTAACAACCAGGCTCCGCTT. Protein: CASSPRDKPNNQAPL. The full CDR3 reads CASSPRDKPNNQAPLF. The genes are TRBV5 and TRBJ1-5, with D possibly TRBD1 on 6 matching bases. The sequenced fragment ends 1 residue before the CDR3 boundary, so the rest is inferred from the germline J gene. The CDR3 contains 16 residues. Germline CDR1 and CDR2: LGHNA and YNLKQL (reference sequence). Trimming took 4 bases from V and 0 from J, leaving 13 bases between them.

Comments on this clone: Mouse germline and gene names are used. The read gets to within 1 residue of the CDR3 end, and the germline J gene fills in the rest. The gene calls are TRBV13-2 and TRBJ1-1; 9 bases fit TRBD1. Germline-derived CDR1 and CDR2 are NNHNN and SYGAGS (reference sequence). Losses at the gene ends were 0 bases for V and 2 bases for J; bases not matched to a gene: 2. This CDR3 region has 15 residues. The CDR3 sequence is CASGDDRGLNTEVFF. CDR3 DNA, as far as it was read: TGTGCCAGCGGTGATGACAGGGGGCTTAACACAGAAGTCTTC.

This clone appeared a few times. Gene names are mouse gene names. The CDR3 is cut off 1 residue early in the read; its end comes from the germline J gene. The rearrangement links TRBV19 to TRBJ2-3; TRBD2 might be the D (6 bases). Trimming shortened V by 2 bases and J by 8 bases, and 9 bases separated the two germline ends. This CDR3 comprises 12 residues. Germline CDR1 reads FNHDT; CDR2 reads SITEND (reference sequence). The CDR3 spells CASSIWGGTLYF. CDR3 DNA, as far as it was read: TGTGCCAGCAGTATCTGGGGCGGAACGCTGTAT.

As for this clone: The gene symbols are mouse symbols. The CDR3 goes on 1 residue after the read ends, and that part is filled in from the germline J gene. The genes are TRBV16 and TRBJ2-2; D gene unclear. This CDR3 region has 15 residues. Germline V gives CDR1 SGHSA, CDR2 FRNQAP. Trimming took off 1 base at V and 1 base at J, with 7 bases between the two ends. The sequenced part of the CDR3 DNA is TGTGCAAGCAGCTTAGCGGGATTAAACACCGGGCAGCTCTAC. This translates into CASSLAGLNTGQLY. The full CDR3 protein reads CASSLAGLNTGQLYF.

This clone came up once. Genes here carry mouse names. Sequencing ends 1 residue short of the CDR3 end; the germline J gene provides the rest. This chain uses TRBV29 with TRBJ1-3; weak D call: TRBD1 (5 bases). The V end lost 2 bases, the J end lost 8 bases, and 7 bases lay between the germline ends. The CDR3 is 12 amino acids. CDR1 MSHET and CDR2 SYDVDS come from the germline V gene. The sequenced CDR3 bases are TGTGCTAGCAGTTTAAGGGGACATACGCTCTAT. This codes for CASSLRGHTLY. In full, the CDR3 reads CASSLRGHTLYF.

As to this clone: Gene names and germline refer to mouse. With the read ending 1 residue before the CDR3 end, the germline J gene is used to fill in that end. The chain is built from TRBV4 and TRBJ2-5, with 8 positions matching TRBD1. The ends lost 4 bases at V and 6 bases at J; junction bases unmatched: 6. Germline CDR1 is LGHDT and CDR2 is YNNKQL (reference sequence). There are 14 residues in the CDR3. The chain's CDR3 is CASSWTGKGDTQYF. The DNA read from the CDR3 is TGTGCCAGCAGCTGGACAGGGAAGGGGGACACCCAGTAC.

On this clone: The germline and genes are mouse ones. The sequence runs out 1 residue before the end of the CDR3; the remainder is reconstructed from the germline J gene. The rearrangement links TRBV16 to TRBJ1-2; D call uncertain. Between the trimmed V and J ends, which lost 1 base and 4 bases, there was a span of 7 bases. The CDR3 sequence is 13 residues long. The germline gives CDR1 SGHSA, CDR2 FRNQAP. CDR3 DNA (partial): TGTGCAAGCAGCTTAGGCCAGAGCTCCGACTACACC. Residues: CASSLGQSSDYT. The whole CDR3 sequence is CASSLGQSSDYTF.

This clone was seen more than once but under ten times. Here the gene names and germline are mouse. The CDR3 end is not reached by the read, which stops 1 residue before it; the germline J gene fills it in. The V and J genes are TRBV13-1 and TRBJ1-3; D is perhaps TRBD1 (5 bases). The CDR3 has 15 amino acids. The V end was cut by 0 bases, the J end by 0 bases, with 7 bases between. Per the germline V gene, CDR1 is NSHNY and CDR2 is SYGAGN. CDR3 region: CASSDGTNSGNTLYF. The CDR3 DNA, read in part, is TGTGCCAGCAGTGATGGGACAAATTCTGGAAATACGCTCTAT.

A word on this clone: Gene names are the mouse ones. The missing CDR3 end, 1 residue past where the read stops, is filled in from the germline J gene. The chain couples TRBV13-1 to TRBJ2-1, with 9 bases lining up with TRBD2. Germline loops: CDR1 NSHNY, CDR2 SYGAGN. The trim removed 1 base at V and 2 bases at J, leaving 1 base unmatched. The CDR3 length is 15 residues. The sequenced CDR3 bases are TGTGCCAGCAGTGATACTGGGGGGCACTATGCTGAGCAGTTC. Translation gives CASSDTGGHYAEQF. The CDR3 in full is CASSDTGGHYAEQFF.

This clone was counted between two and nine times. The genes are named according to mouse. The read falls 1 residue short of the CDR3 end, and the missing part is taken from the germline J gene. The V call is TRBV13-3, the J call TRBJ2-7; D not certain. Trimming stripped 2 bases from V and 0 bases from J, with 6 bases between. The V gene's germline CDR1 is NNHDY and CDR2 SYVADS. The CDR3 contains 13 residues. Partial CDR3 DNA: TGTGCCAGCAGTGAAGTGGGCTCCTATGAACAGTAC. Translation: CASSEVGSYEQY. The CDR3 reads in full as CASSEVGSYEQYF.

Turning to this clone: The genes are named according to mouse. The read ends 1 residue early relative to the CDR3; the germline J gene fills the gap. This sequence joins TRBV16 and TRBJ2-4; D remains ambiguous. The CDR3 covers 14 residues. Trimming left V 0 bases short and J 0 bases short, with 4 bases between. CDR1 and CDR2 from the germline V gene are SGHSA and FRNQAP. This CDR3 reads CASSLDSSQNTLYF. CDR3 bases read: TGTGCAAGCAGCTTAGACAGTAGTCAAAACACCTTGTAC. Looking up the rest from reference TRBV16 and TRBJ2-4 gives the full variable domain: NAGVIQTPRHKVTGKGQEATLWCEPISGHSAVFWYRQTIVQGLEFLTYFRNQAPIDDSGMPKERFSAQMPNQSHSTLKIQSTQPQDSAVYLCASSLDSSQNTLYFGAGTRLSVL.

A remark on this clone: Germline and genes: mouse. Read coverage stops 1 residue before the CDR3 terminus; the germline J gene supplies the remainder. This chain uses TRBV1 with TRBJ2-4; D is possibly TRBD1 or TRBD2 (6 bases each). CDR1 is NSQYPW, CDR2 LRSPGD, per germline (reference sequence). The V end lost 0 bases, the J end lost 0 bases, and 7 bases lay between the germline ends. The CDR3 extends over 15 amino acids. The covered CDR3 bases are TGCACCTGCAGTGCAGAGGGGGCTAGTCAAAACACCTTGTAC. Amino acids: CTCSAEGASQNTLY. The complete CDR3 protein is CTCSAEGASQNTLYF.

In this sample, this clone turned up a few times. Mouse gene names and germline throughout. The read terminates 1 residue before the CDR3 end, so the remaining end is supplied by the germline J gene. This chain joins TRBV15 and TRBJ2-3, with unresolved D. Trimming took 3 bases from V and 4 from J, leaving 2 bases between them. Looked up from germline, CDR1 is SGHND and CDR2 is FRSKSL. CDR3 length: 11 amino acids. The CDR3 is CASSLSETLYF. Partial CDR3 DNA: TGTGCCAGCAGTTTGTCAGAAACGCTGTAT.

About this clone itself: The germline and genes are mouse ones. From the germline J gene comes the end of the CDR3, since the read stops 1 residue before it. Other DNA sequences in this specimen translate into the identical CDR3. The chain is built from TRBV15 and TRBJ1-4, with D perhaps matching TRBD1 (5 bases). Germline-derived CDR1 and CDR2 are SGHND and FRSKSL. This CDR3 has 14 amino acids. The V end lost 2 bases, the J end lost 1 base, and 5 bases lay between the germline ends. This CDR3 reads CASSLQGSNERLFF. The CDR3 DNA, read in part, is TGTGCCAGCAGTTTACAGGGTTCCAACGAAAGATTATTT.